The 19 T cell receptor beta chains below all came from one sample that was sequenced in a study of radiotherapy plus CTLA-4 blockade in lung cancer. Sequencing was performed with immunoSEQ multiplex PCR; in TCRdb, only in-frame clones are kept and a portion is missing. This table has about 85,000 clones, approximately 84% appearing once. The material sequenced was peripheral blood, taken from a patient treated with radiotherapy plus ipilimumab. The receptors derive from a human donor with non-small cell lung cancer who had a partial response to radiotherapy plus ipilimumab.

This clone was seen only once. The V gene is TRBV6-1, the J gene TRBJ1-5; D not certain. Germline loops: CDR1 MNHNS, CDR2 SASEGT. This CDR3 is built from 14 residues. The ends were cut back, 3 bases at V and 2 bases at J, with 8 bases in the middle. DNA for the CDR3: TGTGCCAGCAGTGACTTCCGTGGCAATCAGCCCCAGCATTTT. Translating it yields CASSDFRGNQPQHF.

DNA of the CDR3: TGTGCCAGCAGACCCAAGACCACGACATCCTATAATTCACCCCTCCACTTT. Translated, it gives CASRPKTTTSYNSPLHF. The chain carries TRBV2 and TRBJ1-6; D gene ambiguous. This CDR3 has 17 amino acids. V lost 6 bases to trimming and J lost 1 base, with 16 bases between them. Germline CDR1 SNHLY, CDR2 FYNNEI.

The V gene is TRBV6-4, the J gene TRBJ2-3; 10 nucleotides agree with TRBD2. Trimming removed 8 bases from V and 4 bases from J; junction bases left unmatched: 9. This CDR3 contains 15 residues. Germline V gene data show CDR1 as MRHNA and CDR2 as SNTAGT. This CDR3 reads CASRRVAGGPDTQYF. The CDR3 DNA reads as TGTGCCAGCCGAAGAGTAGCGGGAGGCCCAGATACGCAGTATTTT.

The V gene is TRBV30, the J gene TRBJ1-2; TRBD1 matches 9 bases. The V segment lost 5 bases and the J segment 3 bases; nucleotides outside the gene matches: 4. Germline V gives CDR1 GTSNPN, CDR2 SVGIG (reference sequence). The CDR3 contains 13 residues. Here the CDR3 DNA reads TGTGCCTGGGGGGGACAGGGCCACTATGGCTACACCTTC. Amino acids: CAWGGQGHYGYTF.

This chain connects TRBV10-1 to TRBJ2-3; 9 nucleotides agree with TRBD2. V shed 4 bases and J 6 bases; nucleotides not matched to a gene: 11. The CDR3 spans 16 residues. Germline CDR1 and CDR2: WNHNN and SYGVQD (reference sequence). The CDR3 sequence is CASSVLAGASGDTQYF. Here the CDR3 DNA reads TGCGCCAGCAGTGTATTAGCGGGAGCCTCGGGGGATACGCAGTATTTT.

The chain uses TRBV11-2 and TRBJ1-1; D is unclear. Trimming stripped 0 bases from V and 1 base from J, with 9 bases between. CDR1 SGHAT and CDR2 FQNNGV come from the germline V gene. The CDR3 extends over 15 amino acids. CDR3 DNA: TGTGCCAGCAGCTTAGAGAGGCCACGGAACACTGAAGCTTTCTTT. It translates to CASSLERPRNTEAFF.

The genes are TRBV18 and TRBJ2-2; D is perhaps TRBD1 (6 bases). CDR1 KGHSH and CDR2 LQKENI come from the germline V gene. The CDR3 is made up of 14 amino acids. V was shortened by 3 bases and J by 5 bases, with 10 bases between the two germline ends. CDR3 residues: CASSPKQGTGELFF. In nucleotides, the CDR3 is TGTGCCAGCTCACCGAAACAGGGAACCGGGGAGCTGTTTTTT.

The chain combines TRBV6-1 with TRBJ1-5; TRBD1 matches 10 bases. Trimming removed 4 bases from V and 6 bases from J; junction bases left unmatched: 15. This CDR3 spans 18 amino acids. Germline V gene sequence: CDR1 MNHNS, CDR2 SASEGT. The CDR3 reads CASSGSRQGARIGQPQHF. The CDR3 DNA reads TGTGCCAGCAGTGGCAGTAGACAGGGGGCGCGTATCGGTCAGCCCCAGCATTTT.

The chain combines TRBV11-3 with TRBJ2-5; the match to TRBD1 covers 10 bases. The V segment lost 3 bases and the J segment 3 bases; nucleotides outside the gene matches: 1. The germline V gene has CDR1 SGHNT and CDR2 YENEEA. The CDR3 spans 14 residues. The CDR3 reads CASSLGTGEETQYF. The CDR3 nucleotides read TGTGCCAGCAGCTTGGGGACAGGGGAAGAGACCCAGTACTTC.

This chain connects TRBV19 to TRBJ1-1; a weak D match, TRBD1 (5 bases). Per the germline V gene, CDR1 is LNHDA and CDR2 is SQIVND (reference sequence). V lost 5 bases to trimming and J lost 1 base, with 20 bases between them. This CDR3 contains 17 residues. The CDR3 DNA is TGTGCCAGTAGTGCCCAGAACGGGGGATCCAGGAACACTGAAGCTTTCTTT. Amino acid sequence: CASSAQNGGSRNTEAFF.

The rearrangement uses TRBV6-5 and TRBJ2-7, with D tentatively TRBD2 (5 bases). V lost 0 bases to trimming and J lost 3 bases, with 9 bases between them. Per germline, CDR1 MNHEY and CDR2 SVGAGI. CDR3 size: 14 residues. CDR3 DNA sequence: TGTGCCAGCAGTTACTCCGCCGGGGACTACGAGCAGTACGTC. Its translation is CASSYSAGDYEQYV.

This clone was observed a handful of times. The CDR3 sequence is CASSYPGGAYNEQFF. In nucleotides, the CDR3 is TGTGCCAGCAGTTACCCAGGGGGAGCCTACAATGAGCAGTTCTTC. This chain connects TRBV6-5 to TRBJ2-1; 7 positions agree with TRBD1. Trimming removed 2 bases from V and 2 bases from J; junction bases left unmatched: 3. The CDR3 totals 15 residues. Germline V gene data show CDR1 as MNHEY and CDR2 as SVGAGI.

This rearrangement joins TRBV28 to TRBJ1-3, with TRBD1 matching 9 bases. Per germline, CDR1 MDHEN and CDR2 SYDVKM. The CDR3 is 15 residues long. The ends lost 2 bases at V and 4 bases at J; junction bases unmatched: 3. The CDR3 is CASSLGGTGGNTIYF. The CDR3 DNA is TGTGCCAGCAGTTTAGGAGGGACAGGGGGAAACACCATATATTTT. Full variable domain (remainder filled in from reference TRBV28 and TRBJ1-3): DVKVTQSSRYLVKRTGEKVFLECVQDMDHENMFWYRQDPGLGLRLIYFSYDVKMKEKGDIPEGYSVSREKKERFSLILESASTNQTSMYLCASSLGGTGGNTIYFGEGSWLTVV.

This chain uses TRBV11-3 with TRBJ2-1, with a possible D match to TRBD2 (6 bases). V was clipped by 5 bases and J by 4 bases, with 9 bases between them. CDR1 and CDR2 (germline): SGHNT, YENEEA. The CDR3 spans 13 residues. The CDR3 region is CASSPGLYNEQFF. The DNA of the CDR3 is TGTGCCAGCAGCCCGGGACTTTACAATGAGCAGTTCTTC.

The V call is TRBV19, the J call TRBJ2-7; 10 bases agree with TRBD2. Germline V CDR1 and CDR2: LNHDA, SQIVND (reference sequence). The CDR3 consists of 14 residues. Trimming cost V 6 bases and J 2 bases; bases outside gene matches: 4. The CDR3 coding sequence is TGTGCCAGTAGCCCACTAGCGGGACCCTACGAGCAGTACTTC. Translating gives CASSPLAGPYEQYF.

V gene TRBV6-5 combines with J gene TRBJ1-5; D gene uncertain. In germline, CDR1 is MNHEY, CDR2 SVGAGI. The length of the CDR3 is 14 residues. The V and J ends lost 5 bases and 3 bases respectively, with 11 bases between them. The CDR3 here is CASSTDSINQPQHF. CDR3 DNA: TGTGCCAGCAGTACAGATAGTATCAATCAGCCCCAGCATTTT.

This rearrangement joins TRBV28 to TRBJ2-2; D might be TRBD1 (5 bases). Germline lookup yields CDR1 MDHEN and CDR2 SYDVKM. There are 16 residues in the CDR3. V shed 2 bases and J shed 0 bases, with 10 bases lying between them. The DNA for the CDR3 is TGTGCCAGCAGTTTAGGACACAGTTCGAACACCGGGGAGCTGTTTTTT. Translating it yields CASSLGHSSNTGELFF.

The chain links TRBV5-6 to TRBJ1-2; D may be TRBD1 (5 bases). V lost 0 bases, J lost 2 bases, and 8 bases lay in between. Per germline, CDR1 SGHDT and CDR2 YYEEEE. This CDR3 has 14 residues. The CDR3 DNA sequence: TGTGCCAGCAGCTTGGACCCAGGGAACTATGGCTACACCTTC. It is translated as CASSLDPGNYGYTF. Variable domain in full (rest from reference TRBV5-6 and TRBJ1-2): DAGVTQSPTHLIKTRGQQVTLRCSPKSGHDTVSWYQQALGQGPQFIFQYYEEEERQRGNFPDRFSGHQFPNYSSELNVNALLLGDSALYLCASSLDPGNYGYTFGSGTRLTVV.

This clone was recorded once. The rearrangement joins TRBV20-1 to TRBJ2-7, with D unclear. Germline CDR1 DFQATT, CDR2 SNEGSKA (reference sequence). V dropped 2 bases and J dropped 4 bases, with 6 bases sitting between them. The length of the CDR3 is 11 residues. CDR3 amino acids: CSARITYEQYF. The DNA for the CDR3 is TGCAGTGCTAGAATTACTTACGAGCAGTACTTC.